This TCR beta chain was sequenced during a study of human T cells and chemical hapten exposure. Overall study results and limits: Significantly more large CDR3 similarity clusters were formed by expanded TCRs than by controls.

Concerning this clonotype: The antigen remains undetermined.

Time point of the sample: patch test 2, 6 weeks after DPC sensitization. Treatment: therapeutic diphenylcyclopropenone sensitization with weekly scalp DPC. In every case, blood was obtained before the patch test was applied. The library gave individual cDNA molecules unique molecular identifiers. One entry per CDR3 protein, called by TCRdb with MiXCR from the RACE reads. The sample carries approximately 87,000 distinct CDR3 sequences, roughly 11% recorded once. The source material was whole blood, sampled in connection with sensitization to the hapten diphenylcyclopropenone (DPC). The TCR sequence derives from a woman aged 40 to 50 with alopecia areata. Some clones in this sample may be carry-over from other donors' samples.

The CDR3 spells CAWSKGRGADTQYF. The CDR3 nucleotides are TGTGCCTGGTCCAAGGGCCGGGGCGCAGATACGCAGTATTTT. The chain uses TRBV30 and TRBJ2-3; D possibly uses TRBD1 or TRBD2 (5 bases each). The CDR3 contains 14 residues. V was shortened by 5 bases and J by 4 bases, with 16 bases between the two germline ends. Germline V gene lookup returns CDR1 GTSNPN and CDR2 SVGIG (reference sequence).